Presented here are 14 T cell receptor beta chains from one specimen sequenced in a study of response to subunit inactivated influenza vaccine. TCRdb reprocessed the RT-PCR reads via MiXCR and lists one record per CDR3 protein. The data contain approximately 500,000 distinct CDR3 sequences, less than 15% of them singletons. The material was PBMCs from blood, obtained approximately 13 days after vaccination. Source of these receptors: a man over 45 who received an inactivated influenza vaccine.

This clonotype has just one count. The chain uses TRBV5-1 and TRBJ2-7; 8 bases fit TRBD1. The V segment lost 4 bases and the J segment 2 bases; nucleotides outside the gene matches: 8. CDR3 length: 15 amino acids. Germline loops: CDR1 SGHRS, CDR2 YFSETQ. This CDR3 reads CASSEMGQATYEQYF. The CDR3, as DNA: TGCGCCAGCAGCGAGATGGGACAGGCGACCTACGAGCAGTACTTC. The whole variable domain, filled in from reference TRBV5-1 and TRBJ2-7, reads KAGVTQTPRYLIKTRGQQVTLSCSPISGHRSVSWYQQTPGQGLQFLFEYFSETQRNKGNFPGRFSGRQFSNSRSEMNVSTLELGDSALYLCASSEMGQATYEQYFGPGTRLTVT.

The genes are TRBV28 and TRBJ1-6, with 7 bases lining up with TRBD1. V shed 6 bases, J shed 9 bases, and the junction held 17 bases outside the gene matches. Germline V lookup: CDR1 MDHEN, CDR2 SYDVKM. The CDR3 contains 17 residues. For the CDR3, the DNA is TGTGCCAGCAGACTGGGACAGAACCTCCTCAGGGGTTCACCCCTCCACTTT. It yields the protein CASRLGQNLLRGSPLHF. Combining the CDR3 with reference TRBV28 and TRBJ1-6 gives the whole variable domain DVKVTQSSRYLVKRTGEKVFLECVQDMDHENMFWYRQDPGLGLRLIYFSYDVKMKEKGDIPEGYSVSREKKERFSLILESASTNQTSMYLCASRLGQNLLRGSPLHFGNGTRLTVT.

This clonotype was seen only a few times. This sequence joins TRBV5-6 and TRBJ2-3, with D perhaps being TRBD1 or TRBD2 (5 bases each). V was pared by 4 bases and J by 6 bases, with 15 bases between. Germline V gene sequence: CDR1 SGHDT, CDR2 YYEEEE. The CDR3 has 14 residues. Written as DNA, the CDR3 is TGTGCCAGCAGCATAACCGGGACGGATGATACGCAGTATTTT. Translation: CASSITGTDDTQYF.

V usage is TRBV20-1 and J usage is TRBJ2-7; 7 bases fit TRBD1. Unmatched junction bases numbered 6, after V lost 5 bases and J lost 2 bases. This CDR3 has 13 residues. In germline, CDR1 is DFQATT, CDR2 SNEGSKA (reference sequence). Written as DNA, the CDR3 is TGCAGTGCTGCAACCGGGACAGCCTACGAGCAGTACTTC. Encoded protein: CSAATGTAYEQYF.

V is TRBV7-2 and J is TRBJ1-2; D not resolved. This CDR3 comprises 15 residues. V was trimmed by 0 bases and J by 0 bases, leaving 8 bases between them. In germline, CDR1 is SGHTA, CDR2 FQGNSA. DNA of the CDR3: TGTGCCAGCAGCTTAGCCTCAGAAGCTAACTATGGCTACACCTTC. Translation gives CASSLASEANYGYTF. Together with reference TRBV7-2 and TRBJ1-2, the CDR3 gives the full variable domain: GAGVSQSPSNKVTEKGKDVELRCDPISGHTALYWYRQSLGQGLEFLIYFQGNSAPDKSGLPSDRFSAERTGGSVSTLTIQRTQQEDSAVYLCASSLASEANYGYTFGSGTRLTVV.

The chain couples TRBV20-1 to TRBJ2-3; possibly TRBD1 for D (7 bases). The CDR3 has 15 amino acids. V was shortened by 3 bases and J by 0 bases, with 13 bases between the two germline ends. The germline V gene encodes CDR1 DFQATT and CDR2 SNEGSKA (reference sequence). The CDR3 coding sequence is TGCAGTGCTAGTAGCGGCAGGGGGAGCACAGATACGCAGTATTTT. This codes for CSASSGRGSTDTQYF.

The V gene is TRBV7-9, the J gene TRBJ2-2, with D unresolved. V shed 4 bases and J shed 6 bases, with 9 bases lying between them. The CDR3 totals 13 residues. The germline V gene has CDR1 SEHNR and CDR2 FQNEAQ (reference sequence). The CDR3: CASSWRTPGELFF. CDR3 DNA sequence: TGTGCCAGCAGCTGGCGGACGCCCGGGGAGCTGTTTTTT.

The V gene is TRBV6-2 or TRBV6-3, the J gene TRBJ2-7, with D perhaps given as TRBD1 or TRBD2 (6 bases each). The ends were cut back, 7 bases at V and 7 bases at J, with 17 bases in the middle. The CDR3 length is 13 residues. Germline CDR1 and CDR2: MNHEY and SVGEGT. The CDR3 sequence: CASTQRGVGEQYF. The CDR3 DNA follows: TGTGCCAGCACCCAAAGGGGGGTCGGGGAGCAGTACTTC.

This clonotype was detected ten times or more. The V call is TRBV12-3 or TRBV12-4, the J call TRBJ2-1; 10 bases are a match to TRBD2. The CDR3 length is 14 residues. The V gene end was trimmed by 6 bases and the J gene end by 6 bases; junction bases not matched to a gene: 5. CDR3 sequence: CASRIGLAVNEQFF. The CDR3, as DNA: TGTGCCAGCAGGATTGGACTAGCGGTCAATGAGCAGTTCTTC.

This clonotype occurred a few times. One end of the junction does not line up with germline, which may come from a read error. The chain carries TRBV10-3 and TRBJ2-7; possibly TRBD2 for D (5 bases). Germline loops: CDR1 ENHRY, CDR2 SYGVKD. The length of the CDR3 is 14 residues. The CDR3 loop reads CAISERLLSDEQYF. For the CDR3, the DNA is TGTGCCATCAGTGAAAGACTACTCTCCGACGAGCAGTACTTC.

This clonotype has more than one count but fewer than ten. The chain carries TRBV24-1 and TRBJ2-2; no clear D. V was trimmed by 0 bases and J by 6 bases, leaving 7 bases between them. CDR1 is KGHDR, CDR2 SFDVKD, per germline. The CDR3 consists of 14 residues. The CDR3 nucleotides are TGTGCCACCAGTGATTTGCGGTATTCCGGGGAGCTGTTTTTT. As protein: CATSDLRYSGELFF.

V is TRBV6-2 or TRBV6-3 and J is TRBJ2-1; TRBD2 might be the D (7 bases). The CDR3 loop spans 16 amino acids. V lost 5 bases to trimming and J lost 2 bases, with 16 bases between them. The germline gives CDR1 MNHEY, CDR2 SVGEGT. The CDR3 sequence is CASSQIGGGTYNEQFF. Written as DNA, the CDR3 is TGTGCCAGCAGTCAGATAGGGGGGGGAACCTACAATGAGCAGTTCTTC.

This clonotype turned up a few times. This sequence joins TRBV10-3 and TRBJ2-5; 9 positions agree with TRBD1. The CDR3 is made up of 14 amino acids. Germline values: CDR1 ENHRY, CDR2 SYGVKD. Germline trimming cut 6 bases from V and 3 bases from J; bases unmatched to any gene: 5. The CDR3 region is CAISGTGIEETQYF. CDR3 DNA sequence: TGTGCCATCAGCGGGACAGGGATCGAAGAGACCCAGTACTTC.

This clonotype came up a few times. V is TRBV20-1 and J is TRBJ2-6, with D possibly TRBD1 on 8 matching bases. The ends were cut back, 5 bases at V and 1 base at J, with 15 bases in the middle. Germline assignment: CDR1 DFQATT and CDR2 SNEGSKA (reference sequence). The CDR3 is made up of 16 amino acids. The CDR3 nucleotides read TGCAGTGCTTGGACAGGGAGGGCATCTGGGGCCAACGTCCTGACTTTC. This gives the protein CSAWTGRASGANVLTF.